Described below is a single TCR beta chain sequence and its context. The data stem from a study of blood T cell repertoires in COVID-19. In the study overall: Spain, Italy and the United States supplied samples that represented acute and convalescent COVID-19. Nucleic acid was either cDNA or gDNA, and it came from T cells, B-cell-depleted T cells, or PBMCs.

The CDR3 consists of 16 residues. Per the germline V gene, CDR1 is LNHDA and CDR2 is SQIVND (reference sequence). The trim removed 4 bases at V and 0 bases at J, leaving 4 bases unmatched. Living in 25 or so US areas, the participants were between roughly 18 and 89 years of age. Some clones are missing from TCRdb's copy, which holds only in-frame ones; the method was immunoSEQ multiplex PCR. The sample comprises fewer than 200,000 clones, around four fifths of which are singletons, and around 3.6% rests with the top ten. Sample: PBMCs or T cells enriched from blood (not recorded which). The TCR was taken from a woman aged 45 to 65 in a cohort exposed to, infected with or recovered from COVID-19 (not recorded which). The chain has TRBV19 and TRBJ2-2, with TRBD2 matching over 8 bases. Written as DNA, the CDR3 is TGTGCCAGTAGTACGCAAGCGGGAGCGAACACCGGGGAGCTGTTTTTT. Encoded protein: CASSTQAGANTGELFF. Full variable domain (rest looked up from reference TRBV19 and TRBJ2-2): DGGITQSPKYLFRKEGQNVTLSCEQNLNHDAMYWYRQDPGQGLRLIYYSQIVNDFQKGDIAEGYSVSREKKESFPLTVTSAQKNPTAFYLCASSTQAGANTGELFFGEGSRLTVL.